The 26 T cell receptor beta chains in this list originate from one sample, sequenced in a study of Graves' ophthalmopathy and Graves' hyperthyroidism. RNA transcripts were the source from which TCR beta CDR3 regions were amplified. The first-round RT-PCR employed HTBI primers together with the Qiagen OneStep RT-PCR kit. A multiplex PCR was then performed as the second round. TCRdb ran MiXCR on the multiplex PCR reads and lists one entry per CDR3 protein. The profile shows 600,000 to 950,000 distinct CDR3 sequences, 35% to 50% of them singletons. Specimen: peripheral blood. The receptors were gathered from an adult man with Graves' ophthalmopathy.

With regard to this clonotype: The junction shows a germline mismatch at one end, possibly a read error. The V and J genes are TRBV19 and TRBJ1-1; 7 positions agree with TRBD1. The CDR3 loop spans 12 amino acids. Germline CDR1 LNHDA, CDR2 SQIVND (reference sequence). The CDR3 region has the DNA TGTGCCAGTAGTATGTGGGACAGTGAAGCTTTCTTC. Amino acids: CASSMWDSEAFF.

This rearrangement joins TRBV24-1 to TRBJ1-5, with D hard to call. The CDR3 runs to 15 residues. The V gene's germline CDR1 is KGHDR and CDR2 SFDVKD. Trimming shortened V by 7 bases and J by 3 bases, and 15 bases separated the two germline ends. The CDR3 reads CATSAPSRINQPQHF. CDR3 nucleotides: TGTGCCACCAGCGCCCCCTCTAGAATCAATCAGCCCCAGCATTTT.

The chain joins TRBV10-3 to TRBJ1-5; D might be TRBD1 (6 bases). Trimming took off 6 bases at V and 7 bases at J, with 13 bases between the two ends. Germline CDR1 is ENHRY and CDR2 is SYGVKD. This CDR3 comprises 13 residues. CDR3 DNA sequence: TGTGCCATCAGGGGCAGGGGCGCACAGCCCCAGCATTTT. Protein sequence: CAIRGRGAQPQHF.

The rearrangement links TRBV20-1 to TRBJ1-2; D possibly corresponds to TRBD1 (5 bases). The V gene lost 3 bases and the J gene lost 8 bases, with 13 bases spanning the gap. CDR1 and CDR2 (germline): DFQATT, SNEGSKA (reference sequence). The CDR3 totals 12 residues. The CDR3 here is CSASWGGDGYTF. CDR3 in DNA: TGCAGTGCTAGCTGGGGCGGTGACGGCTACACCTTC.

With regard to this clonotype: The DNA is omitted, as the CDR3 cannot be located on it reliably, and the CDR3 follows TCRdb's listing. CDR3 sequence reads: CACSARTANTEAFF. J is TRBJ1-1 and V is TRBV10-2; TRBD1, the table's D call, was not compared with the DNA. Looked up from germline, CDR1 is WSHSY and CDR2 is SAAADI. The length of the CDR3 is 14 amino acids, counting both ends.

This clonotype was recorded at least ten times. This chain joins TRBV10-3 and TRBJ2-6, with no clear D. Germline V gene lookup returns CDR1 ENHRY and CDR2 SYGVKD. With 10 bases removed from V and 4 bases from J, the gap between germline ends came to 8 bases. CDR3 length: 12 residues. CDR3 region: CATEAGANVLTF. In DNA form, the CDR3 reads TGTGCCACAGAAGCCGGGGCCAACGTCCTGACTTTC.

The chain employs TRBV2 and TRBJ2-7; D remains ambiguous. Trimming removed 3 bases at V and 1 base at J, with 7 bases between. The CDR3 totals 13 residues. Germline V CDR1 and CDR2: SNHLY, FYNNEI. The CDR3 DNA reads TGTGCCAGCAGTGATAACAGATCCTACGAGCAGTACTTC. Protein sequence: CASSDNRSYEQYF.

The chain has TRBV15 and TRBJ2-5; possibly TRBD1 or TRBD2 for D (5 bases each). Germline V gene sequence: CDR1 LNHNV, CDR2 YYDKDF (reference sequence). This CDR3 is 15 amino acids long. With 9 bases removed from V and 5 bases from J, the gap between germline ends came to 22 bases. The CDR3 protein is CATLRRGAVLETQYF. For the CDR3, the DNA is TGTGCCACTCTCAGACGGGGCGCGGTATTGGAGACCCAGTACTTC.

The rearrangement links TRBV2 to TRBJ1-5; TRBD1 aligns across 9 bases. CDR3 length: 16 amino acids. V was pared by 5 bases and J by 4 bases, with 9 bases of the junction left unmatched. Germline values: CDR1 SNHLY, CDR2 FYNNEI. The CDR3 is CASSYGGDRVNQPQHF. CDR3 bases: TGTGCCAGCAGTTACGGAGGGGACAGGGTAAATCAGCCCCAGCATTTT.

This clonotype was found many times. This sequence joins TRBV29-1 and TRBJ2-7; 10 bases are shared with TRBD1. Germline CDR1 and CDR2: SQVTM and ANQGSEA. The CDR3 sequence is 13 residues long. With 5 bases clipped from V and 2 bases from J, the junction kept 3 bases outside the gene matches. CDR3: CSVRQGATYEQYF. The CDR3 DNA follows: TGCAGCGTTAGACAGGGGGCGACCTACGAGCAGTACTTC.

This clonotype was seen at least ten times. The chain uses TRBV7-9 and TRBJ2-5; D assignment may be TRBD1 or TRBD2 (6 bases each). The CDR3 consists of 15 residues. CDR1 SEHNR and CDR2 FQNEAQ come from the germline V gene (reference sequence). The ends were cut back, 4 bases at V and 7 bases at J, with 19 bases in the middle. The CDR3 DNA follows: TGTGCCAGCAGCTCAGCGAGGGGGGCGACGCCGACCCAGTACTTC. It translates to CASSSARGATPTQYF.

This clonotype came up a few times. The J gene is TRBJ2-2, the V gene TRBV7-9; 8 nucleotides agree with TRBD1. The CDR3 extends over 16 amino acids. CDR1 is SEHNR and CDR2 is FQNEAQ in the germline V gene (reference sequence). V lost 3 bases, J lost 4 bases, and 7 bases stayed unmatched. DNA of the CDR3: TGTGCCAGCAGCTTGGAGCGGACAGGGTCCACCGGGGAGCTGTTTTTT. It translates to CASSLERTGSTGELFF.

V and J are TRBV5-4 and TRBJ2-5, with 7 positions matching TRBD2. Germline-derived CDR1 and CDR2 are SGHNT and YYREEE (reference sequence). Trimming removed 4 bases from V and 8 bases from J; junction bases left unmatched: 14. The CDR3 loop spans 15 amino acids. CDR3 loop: CASSPPGLAAKTQYF. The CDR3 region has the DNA TGTGCCAGCAGCCCCCCTGGGCTAGCGGCTAAAACCCAGTACTTC. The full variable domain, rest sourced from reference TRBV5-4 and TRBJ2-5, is ETGVTQSPTHLIKTRGQQVTLRCSSQSGHNTVSWYQQALGQGPQFIFQYYREEENGRGNFPPRFSGLQFPNYSSELNVNALELDDSALYLCASSPPGLAAKTQYFGPGTRLLVL.

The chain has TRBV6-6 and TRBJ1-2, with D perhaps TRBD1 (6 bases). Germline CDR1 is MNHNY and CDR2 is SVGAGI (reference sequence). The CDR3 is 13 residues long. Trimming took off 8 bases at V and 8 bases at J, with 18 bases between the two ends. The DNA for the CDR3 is TGTGCCAGCTTCCCCACGCAGGGGAGCGGCTACACCTTC. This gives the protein CASFPTQGSGYTF.

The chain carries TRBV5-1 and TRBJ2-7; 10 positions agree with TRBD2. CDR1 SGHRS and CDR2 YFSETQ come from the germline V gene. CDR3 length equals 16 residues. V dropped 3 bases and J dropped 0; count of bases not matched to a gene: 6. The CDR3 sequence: CASSSGPSGSSYEQYF. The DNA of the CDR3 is TGCGCCAGCAGCTCGGGCCCTAGCGGGAGCTCCTACGAGCAGTACTTC.

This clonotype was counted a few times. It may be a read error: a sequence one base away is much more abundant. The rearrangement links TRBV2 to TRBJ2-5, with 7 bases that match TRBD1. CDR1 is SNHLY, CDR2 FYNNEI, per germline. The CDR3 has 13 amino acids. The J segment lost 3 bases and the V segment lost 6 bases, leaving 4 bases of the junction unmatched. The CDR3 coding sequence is TGTGCCAGCAGCCATGGACAGGAAGAGACCCAGTACTTC. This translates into CASSHGQEETQYF.

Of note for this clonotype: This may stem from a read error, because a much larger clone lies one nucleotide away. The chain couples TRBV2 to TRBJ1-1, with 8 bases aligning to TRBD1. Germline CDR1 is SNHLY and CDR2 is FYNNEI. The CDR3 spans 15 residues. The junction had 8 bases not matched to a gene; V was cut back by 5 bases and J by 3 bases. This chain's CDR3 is CASSPGTGSYTEAFF. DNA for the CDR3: TGTGCCAGCAGTCCCGGGACAGGATCCTACACTGAAGCTTTCTTT.

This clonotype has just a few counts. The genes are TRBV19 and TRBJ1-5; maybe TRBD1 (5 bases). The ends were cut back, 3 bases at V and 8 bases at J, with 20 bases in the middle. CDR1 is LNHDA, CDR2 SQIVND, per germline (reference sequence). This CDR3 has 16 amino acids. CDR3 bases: TGTGCCAGTAGTATGCCCATTGGGGCAGGGATCGAGCCCCAGCATTTT. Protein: CASSMPIGAGIEPQHF.

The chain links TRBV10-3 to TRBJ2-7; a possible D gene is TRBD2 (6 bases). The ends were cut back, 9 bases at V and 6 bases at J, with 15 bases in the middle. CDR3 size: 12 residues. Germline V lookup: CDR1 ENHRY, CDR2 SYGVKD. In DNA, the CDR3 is TGTGCCATAAGACCGGGAGCGGGCGAGCAGTACTTC. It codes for CAIRPGAGEQYF.

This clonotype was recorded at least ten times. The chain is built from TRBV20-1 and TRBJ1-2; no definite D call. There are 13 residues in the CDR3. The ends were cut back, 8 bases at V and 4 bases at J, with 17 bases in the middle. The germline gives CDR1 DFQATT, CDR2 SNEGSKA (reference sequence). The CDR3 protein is CSQQMLELYGYTF. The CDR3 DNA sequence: TGCAGTCAACAAATGTTAGAGCTCTATGGCTACACCTTC.

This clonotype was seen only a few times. CDR3 amino acids: CASSRGSPNYGYTF. In nucleotides, the CDR3 is TGTGCCAGCAGCAGGGGATCGCCTAACTATGGCTACACCTTC. The J gene is TRBJ1-2, the V gene TRBV7-9; weak D call: TRBD1 (5 bases). The V end lost 5 bases, the J end lost 0 bases, and 10 bases lay between the germline ends. The CDR3 spans 14 residues. CDR1 and CDR2 from the germline V gene are SEHNR and FQNEAQ (reference sequence). The full variable domain, completed using reference TRBV7-9 and TRBJ1-2, is DTGVSQNPRHKITKRGQNVTFRCDPISEHNRLYWYRQTLGQGPEFLTYFQNEAQLEKSRLLSDRFSAERPKGSFSTLEIQRTEQGDSAMYLCASSRGSPNYGYTFGSGTRLTVV.

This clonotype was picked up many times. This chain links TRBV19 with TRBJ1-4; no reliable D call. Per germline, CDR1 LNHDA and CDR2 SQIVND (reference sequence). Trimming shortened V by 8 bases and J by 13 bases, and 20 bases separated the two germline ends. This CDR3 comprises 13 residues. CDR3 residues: CASFYGEGNRLFF. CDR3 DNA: TGTGCCAGTTTCTACGGGGAAGGGAACAGACTGTTTTTT.

This CDR3 reads CASSLWGPGYEQYF. CDR3 nucleotides: TGTGCCAGCAGCTTATGGGGGCCCGGCTACGAGCAGTACTTC. The chain links TRBV7-9 to TRBJ2-7, with D perhaps matching TRBD1 (6 bases). The CDR3 covers 14 residues. Per germline, CDR1 SEHNR and CDR2 FQNEAQ (reference sequence). V lost 2 bases and J lost 3, with 11 bases in between.

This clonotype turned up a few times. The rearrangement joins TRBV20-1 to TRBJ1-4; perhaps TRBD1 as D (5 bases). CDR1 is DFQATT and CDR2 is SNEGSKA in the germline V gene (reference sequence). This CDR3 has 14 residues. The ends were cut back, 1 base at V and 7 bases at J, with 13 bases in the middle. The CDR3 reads CSARGQGWGEKLFF. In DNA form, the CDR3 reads TGCAGTGCTAGAGGGCAGGGTTGGGGTGAAAAACTGTTTTTT.

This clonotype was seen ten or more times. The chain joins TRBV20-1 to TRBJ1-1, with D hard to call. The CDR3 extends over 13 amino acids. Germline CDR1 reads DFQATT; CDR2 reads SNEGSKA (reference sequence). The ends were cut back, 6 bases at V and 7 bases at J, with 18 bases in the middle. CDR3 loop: CSAATTPGVEAFF. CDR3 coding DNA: TGCAGTGCAGCTACCACCCCAGGAGTTGAAGCTTTCTTT.

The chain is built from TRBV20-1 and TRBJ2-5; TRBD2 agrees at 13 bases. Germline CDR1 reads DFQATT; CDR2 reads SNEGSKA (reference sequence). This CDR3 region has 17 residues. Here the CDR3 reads CSYMGTSGEEALETQYF. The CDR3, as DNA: TGCAGCTATATGGGGACTAGCGGGGAGGAGGCTTTGGAGACCCAGTACTTC.